This TCR beta chain comes out of a study of blood T cell repertoires in COVID-19. Study-level background: The samples span acute and convalescent COVID-19 from the United States, Italy and Spain. Sources were T cells, B-cell-depleted T cells, or PBMCs; the material itself was cDNA or gDNA.

Trimming cost V 1 base and J 5 bases; bases outside gene matches: 8. This CDR3 comprises 15 residues. Germline CDR1 is SNHLY and CDR2 is FYNNEI. Here immunoSEQ multiplex PCR was the method, and the copy in TCRdb shows in-frame clones only, minus some. This table has about 180,000 clones, about 81% appearing once. This clonotype originated in a woman of 80 years or more with COVID-19, enrolled during active disease. Sequencing used peripheral blood. This chain links TRBV2 with TRBJ2-7, with TRBD1 matching 7 bases. In DNA, the CDR3 is TGTGCCAGCAGTGAAGAGGTGGCAGGGGGAGACGAGCAGTACTTC. Translating it yields CASSEEVAGGDEQYF.